A selection of T cell receptor beta chains follows, all from one sample in a study of cytotoxic CD8 clonotypes in ibrutinib-treated CLL. Only in-frame clones appear in the TCRdb table, and some are missing; sequencing was by immunoSEQ multiplex PCR. The sample contains under 200,000 clones, 70% to 85% of which appear only once. Sample: PBMCs, taken after 12 months of ibrutinib treatment. Every receptor here comes from a human donor with chronic lymphocytic leukemia. The CDR3 runs from the conserved cysteine through the conserved F or W. The order of the fields is clone size, V gene, J gene, D gene, CDR3 protein, CDR3 DNA. A D gene is named only where the DNA matches it firmly. Where a row states a size, it is once, few, many or the class of an expanded clone; other rows omit it.

.	TRBV4-3	TRBJ2-3	.	CASSRDLYPTSTDTQYF	TGCGCCAGCAGCCGAGACTTGTACCCGACTAGCACAGATACGCAGTATTTT
.	TRBV28	TRBJ1-3	.	CASSFEGGTGNTIYF	TGTGCCAGCAGCTTTGAGGGGGGTACTGGAAACACCATATATTTT
.	TRBV4-1	TRBJ2-7	.	CASSLGPSLRGDEQYF	TGCGCCAGCAGCCTCGGGCCTAGCCTCCGCGGCGACGAGCAGTACTTC
.	TRBV11-2	TRBJ1-2	TRBD1	CASRHYRGPNYGYTF	TGTGCCAGCAGACATTACAGGGGGCCTAACTATGGCTACACCTTC
.	TRBV28	TRBJ1-2	TRBD1	CASNIPGQGFSGYAF	TGTGCCAGCAATATCCCGGGACAGGGGTTCTCTGGCTACGCCTTC
.	TRBV4-2	TRBJ2-7	TRBD1	CASSQDRADDEQYF	TGTGCCAGCAGCCAGGACAGGGCTGACGACGAGCAGTACTTC
.	TRBV28	TRBJ2-7	.	CASREISGLPREQYF	TGTGCCAGCAGGGAAATTTCGGGACTCCCGAGGGAGCAGTACTTC
.	TRBV7-9	TRBJ2-7	.	CASSQGQGGPYEQYF	TGTGCCAGCAGCCAGGGCCAGGGGGGCCCCTACGAGCAGTACTTC
.	TRBV10-1	TRBJ2-7	.	CASRDDLGSGRSELYEQYF	TGCGCCAGCAGAGACGACCTAGGCTCAGGGAGGTCCGAACTTTACGAGCAGTACTTC
.	TRBV5-6	TRBJ1-4	.	CASTVIPLGERKREKLFF	TGTGCCAGCACCGTAATCCCCCTTGGGGAAAGGAAGAGGGAAAAACTGTTTTTT
.	TRBV15	TRBJ2-5	.	CATSRDGGRGETQYF	TGTGCCACCAGCAGAGACGGGGGGCGCGGAGAGACCCAGTACTTC
few	TRBV29-1	TRBJ1-1	.	CSVEGLGRLKTEAFF	TGCAGCGTTGAAGGGCTGGGCAGACTAAAGACTGAAGCTTTCTTT
.	TRBV30	TRBJ1-5	.	CAWSVRGARNQPQHF	TGTGCCTGGAGTGTACGGGGGGCCCGCAATCAGCCCCAGCATTTT
once	TRBV5-5	TRBJ2-5	TRBD1	CASSFSQGAAQETQYF	TGTGCCAGCAGCTTTTCCCAGGGGGCGGCCCAAGAGACCCAGTACTTC
.	TRBV15	TRBJ1-1	TRBD1	CATSSRLPTGGLLNTEAFF	TGTGCCACCAGCTCGCGCCTCCCGACAGGGGGCCTCTTGAATACTGAAGCTTTCTTT
.	TRBV6-6	TRBJ1-1	.	CASRRKAVNTEAFF	TGTGCCAGCAGAAGAAAGGCGGTGAACACTGAAGCTTTCTTT
.	TRBV5-5	TRBJ2-6	.	CASSLPTSGANVLTF	TGTGCCAGCAGCTTGCCTACTTCTGGGGCCAACGTCCTGACTTTC
.	TRBV5-4	TRBJ2-3	TRBD2	CASSPQAGGLTDTQYF	TGTGCCAGCTCCCCCCAGGCGGGAGGACTGACAGATACGCAGTATTTT
few	TRBV6-6	TRBJ1-2	.	CASSSPRVGYTF	TGTGCCAGCAGTTCGCCCAGGGTAGGCTACACCTTC
.	TRBV7-2	TRBJ2-3	.	CASSLGGSADTQYF	TGTGCCAGCAGCTTAGGGGGATCTGCAGATACGCAGTATTTT
.	TRBV2	TRBJ2-5	.	CASTIRQAQETQYF	TGTGCCAGCACCATTAGACAGGCACAAGAGACCCAGTACTTC
.	TRBV7-9	TRBJ2-3	.	CASSLRDASPTDTQYF	TGTGCCAGCAGCCTTCGGGATGCCAGTCCCACAGATACGCAGTATTTT
once	TRBV5-1	TRBJ1-1	TRBD1	CASSSGTENTEAFF	TGCGCCAGCAGCTCCGGGACAGAAAACACTGAAGCTTTCTTT
.	TRBV7-2	TRBJ2-4	TRBD2	CASSLDLAGQGYF	TGTGCCAGCAGCTTAGACTTAGCGGGTCAGGGGTACTTC
.	TRBV28	TRBJ1-1	TRBD1	CASRPLQGAVTEAFF	TGTGCCAGCAGACCTCTACAGGGGGCGGTCACTGAAGCTTTCTTT
.	TRBV4-3	TRBJ1-5	.	CASSQVGGQPQHF	TGCGCCAGCAGCCAAGTCGGAGGTCAGCCCCAGCATTTT
.	TRBV7-2	TRBJ2-3	.	CASSLGAATDTQYF	TGTGCCAGCAGCTTAGGAGCGGCCACAGATACGCAGTATTTT
.	TRBV19	TRBJ1-3	TRBD1	CASSTGQGRSGNTIYF	TGTGCCAGTAGTACGGGACAGGGTCGCTCTGGAAACACCATATATTTT
.	TRBV5-1	TRBJ2-7	.	CASSVGWASSYEQYF	TGCGCCAGCAGCGTAGGCTGGGCTAGCTCCTACGAGCAGTACTTC
few	TRBV13	TRBJ2-7	.	CASSLRLMAQGVYEQYF	TGTGCCAGCAGCTTAAGGCTAATGGCCCAGGGCGTCTACGAGCAGTACTTC
.	TRBV9	TRBJ2-7	.	CASSVGPPGRYEQYF	TGTGCCAGCAGCGTAGGGCCACCAGGCCGTTACGAGCAGTACTTC
once	TRBV10-3	TRBJ2-3	.	CAISEYTGAGTDTQYF	TGTGCCATCAGTGAGTATACGGGAGCCGGCACAGATACGCAGTATTTT
.	TRBV19	TRBJ2-6	.	CASCLAVVGARSGANVLTF	TGTGCCAGCTGCCTGGCCGTAGTGGGGGCGCGTAGCGGGGCCAACGTCCTGACTTTC
.	TRBV30	TRBJ2-7	.	CAWSVPLTGSYEQYF	TGTGCCTGGAGTGTACCATTGACAGGCTCCTACGAGCAGTACTTC
.	TRBV6-4	TRBJ2-3	.	CASSDADTDTQYF	TGTGCCAGCAGTGATGCGGACACAGATACGCAGTATTTT
.	TRBV6-5	TRBJ1-6	.	CASSYGVPGASPLHF	TGTGCCAGCAGTTATGGCGTCCCCGGTGCTTCACCCCTCCACTTT
.	TRBV27	TRBJ2-3	.	CASSLEVGGLTDTQYF	TGTGCCAGCAGTTTAGAGGTCGGCGGACTCACAGATACGCAGTATTTT
.	TRBV6-5	TRBJ2-1	TRBD2	CASKRGGLNEQFF	TGTGCCAGCAAACGGGGGGGCCTAAATGAGCAGTTCTTC
.	TRBV28	TRBJ2-7	.	CASSLSGASYEQYF	TGTGCCAGCAGTTTAAGTGGGGCTTCCTACGAGCAGTACTTC
once	TRBV29-1	TRBJ2-1	TRBD2	CSAGAAGLAKNEQFF	TGCAGCGCTGGGGCAGCGGGACTAGCGAAAAATGAGCAGTTCTTC
.	TRBV9	TRBJ2-3	TRBD1	CASSVRTGTLITDTQYF	TGTGCCAGCAGCGTAAGGACAGGGACCTTAATCACAGATACGCAGTATTTT
.	TRBV27	TRBJ2-6	.	CASRLDRNSGANVLTF	TGTGCCAGCAGACTAGACAGAAACTCTGGGGCCAACGTCCTGACTTTC
.	TRBV4-2	TRBJ1-3	TRBD1	CASSQPGQGINTIYF	TGTGCCAGCAGCCAGCCGGGACAGGGGATAAACACCATATATTTT
.	TRBV7-3	TRBJ2-3	.	CASSLDILTDTQYF	TGTGCCAGCAGCTTAGACATTCTCACAGATACGCAGTATTTT
.	TRBV7-2	TRBJ2-5	.	CASSLVRGGRETQYF	TGTGCCAGCAGCTTAGTGAGGGGGGGCCGGGAGACCCAGTACTTC
.	TRBV11-2	TRBJ1-3	.	CASSLGDTGNTIYF	TGTGCCAGCAGCTTAGGAGACACTGGAAACACCATATATTTT
few	TRBV5-6	TRBJ1-3	TRBD1	CASSPAWGGGVRKINTIYF	TGTGCCAGCAGCCCCGCCTGGGGAGGGGGCGTAAGAAAGATCAACACCATATATTTT
.	TRBV15	TRBJ2-1	.	CATSRVRFSEQFF	TGTGCCACCAGCAGAGTCAGGTTTAGTGAGCAGTTCTTC
.	TRBV7-2	TRBJ1-5	.	CASSLEGGQPQHF	TGTGCCAGCAGCTTAGAGGGGGGTCAGCCCCAGCATTTT
.	TRBV7-2	TRBJ1-1	.	CASSPRGGMNTEAFF	TGTGCCAGCAGCCCCCGCGGAGGGATGAACACTGAAGCTTTCTTT
.	TRBV6-6	TRBJ2-3	TRBD2	CASSRGLAGVDTQYF	TGTGCCAGCAGTAGGGGACTAGCGGGAGTAGATACGCAGTATTTT
.	TRBV18	TRBJ1-2	TRBD1	CASSPPGQGDYGYTF	TGTGCCAGCTCACCTCCGGGACAGGGGGACTATGGCTACACCTTC
.	TRBV7-2	TRBJ2-5	.	CASSLYQETQYF	TGTGCCAGCAGCTTATATCAAGAGACCCAGTACTTC
.	TRBV18	TRBJ1-3	.	CASSLRDTNSGNTIYF	TGTGCCAGCTCACTAAGGGACACCAACTCTGGAAACACCATATATTTT